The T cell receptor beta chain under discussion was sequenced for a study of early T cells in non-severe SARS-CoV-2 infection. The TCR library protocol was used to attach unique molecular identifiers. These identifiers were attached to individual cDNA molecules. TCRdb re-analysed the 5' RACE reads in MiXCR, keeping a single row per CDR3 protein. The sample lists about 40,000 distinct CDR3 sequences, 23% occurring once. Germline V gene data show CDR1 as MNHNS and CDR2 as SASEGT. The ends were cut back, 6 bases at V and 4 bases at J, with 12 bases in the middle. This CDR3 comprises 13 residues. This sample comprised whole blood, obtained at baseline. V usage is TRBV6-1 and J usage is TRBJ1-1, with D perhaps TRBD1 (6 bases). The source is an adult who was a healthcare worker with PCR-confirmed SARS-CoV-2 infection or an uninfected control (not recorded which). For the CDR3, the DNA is TGTGCCAGCAGCGTCACAGGGTCCACTGAAGCTTTCTTT. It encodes CASSVTGSTEAFF.